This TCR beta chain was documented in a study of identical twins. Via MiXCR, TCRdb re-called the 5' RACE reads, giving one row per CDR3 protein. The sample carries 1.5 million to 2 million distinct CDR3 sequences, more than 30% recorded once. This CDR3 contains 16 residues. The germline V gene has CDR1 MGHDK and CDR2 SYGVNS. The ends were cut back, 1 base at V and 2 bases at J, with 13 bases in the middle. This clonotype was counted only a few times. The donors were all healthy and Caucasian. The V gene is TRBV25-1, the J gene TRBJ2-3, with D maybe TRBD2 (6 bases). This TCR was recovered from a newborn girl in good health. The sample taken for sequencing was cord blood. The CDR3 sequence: CASSEFGLPSTDTQYF. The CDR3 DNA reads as TGTGCCAGCAGTGAATTCGGACTACCGTCCACAGATACGCAGTATTTT.